This T cell receptor (beta chain) was identified during a study of shared clonotypes between healthy human individuals (dated by TCRdb to about 2020). Background for the entire study: A couple of women and a few men aged 18 to 49 years were included in the cohort. Per donor, leukapheresis produced somewhere between about 0.94 and 8.9 billion PBMCs. Per donor, three plates each were used for CD4 naive and CD4 memory, two for CD8 naive, and one for CD8 memory. To increase sequencing depth and limit assay-specific biases, different laboratories used diverse techniques to prepare libraries and sequence TCR repertoires. To estimate repertoire size and how much clonotype sharing occurs between individuals, the study deeply sequenced the blood TCR repertoires of a handful of healthy adults.

Note on this clone: Its antigen remains unidentified. No clone much larger than this one lies a single base away; base qualities are absent.

TCR CDR3 regions were amplified from genomic DNA by multiplex PCR using the deep immunoSEQ assay. Genomic DNA extracted from each cell subset was distributed evenly over all wells of several immunoSEQ 96-well plates, and each plate served as one replicate. For sorted subsets, about 0.2 ug genomic DNA, equal to about 30,000 T cell genomes, was loaded into each replicate PCR. The purified libraries were quantified using a Qubit 3.0 fluorometer, sized with a Bioanalyzer 2100, and then quantified again using the KAPA Library Quantification kit. Every immunoSEQ 96-well plate was sequenced on a dedicated single-read 150-cycle Illumina NextSeq 550 flow cell. As for how the authors treated the data: Because only junctional sequences without quality scores were contained in the immunoSEQ output, filtering matching that applied to full-length reads could not be performed. Sequences were annotated with PyIR, a Python wrapper for IgBLAST v1.9, using IMGT germline references to assign V/J genes and CDR3. Any read was removed if the V/J assignment was weak (E-value above 1e-6), the CDR3 was missing, or the read contained stop codons, out-of-frame junctions, or ambiguous translated residues. A V3J clonotype was defined by an identical inferred V gene, J gene, and CDR3 amino acid sequence. To compute the percentage overlap between repertoires, the number of shared unique clonotypes was divided by the size of the smaller repertoire. Repertoire richness was assessed with RTK rarefaction, the Chao1 estimator, and Recon v2.1 estimates of unobserved clonotypes. Generation probabilities were computed with OLGA for all TCRbeta clonotypes obtained by the gDNA method from several donors. Here the immuneACCESS table is served through TCRdb, limited to in-frame sequences with V and J called. Missing clones are a known gap in these copies; in checked studies unresolved V genes cover under half, and the rest lacks a known reason. That table gives V, J and clone size, and the DNA gave D and trimming. For this sample the table gives about 550,000 clones, of which 95% to 96% were detected only once. 0.11% of the sample rests with the top ten.

What the work shows at the level of the full study, not this receptor alone: Estimated clonotype richness was generally larger for naive than for memory subsets. Pairwise subsampling led to the expectation that sequencing depth would affect the degree of clonotype sharing among donors. Sharing across four donors was observed for approximately 5% of naive CD4, 3% to 3.5% of naive CD8, over 2% of memory CD4, and over 0.3% of memory CD8 clonotypes. Compared with non-shared clonotypes, the clonotypes found in all four sorted-subset donors had higher generation probabilities. Rarefaction of sorted-subset datasets indicated incomplete sequencing despite the large sequencing depth. The genetic and exposure-history diversity represented was limited by the small number of donors. Sampling was limited to blood, and TCR repertoires in tissue likely differ from TCR repertoires in blood.

CD8 naive samples were CD45RO-negative cells positively selected for CCR7, giving a CD45RA+CCR7+ population that excluded TemRA cells. The donors were healthy, HIV-negative adults with no recently reported acute infections or vaccinations. All donors were Caucasian adults living in Nashville, Tennessee, USA. Blood was obtained by leukapheresis, after which PBMCs were separated by Ficoll-Histopaque density gradient centrifugation and cryopreserved in liquid nitrogen vapor phase. Purity and quantity of every magnetically sorted T cell population were checked by analytical flow cytometry. Genomic DNA was isolated from each sorted fraction and quantified by UV absorbance on a Nanodrop 2000c. From cysteine to phenylalanine, the CDR3 is 15 amino acids long. The sequence is cut down to CDR3 DNA, 45 bases in frame from base 1. V trim: 4 bases; J trim: 8 bases; unmatched bases: 8. From the germline V gene, CDR1 is SGHVS and CDR2 is FQNEAQ.

The receptor chain draws on TRBV7-8 and TRBJ2-1; the junction holds 10 bases that match TRBD2. Source material: naive CD8+ T cells sorted from blood. What this sample's cell subset or site label stands for: CD45RA+CCR7+. The sequence came from a woman aged 30 to 39 in good health. The CDR3 in this case is CASSSTSGTTYEQFF. The nucleotide sequence reads TGTGCCAGCAGCTCCACTAGCGGGACAACCTATGAGCAGTTCTTC.